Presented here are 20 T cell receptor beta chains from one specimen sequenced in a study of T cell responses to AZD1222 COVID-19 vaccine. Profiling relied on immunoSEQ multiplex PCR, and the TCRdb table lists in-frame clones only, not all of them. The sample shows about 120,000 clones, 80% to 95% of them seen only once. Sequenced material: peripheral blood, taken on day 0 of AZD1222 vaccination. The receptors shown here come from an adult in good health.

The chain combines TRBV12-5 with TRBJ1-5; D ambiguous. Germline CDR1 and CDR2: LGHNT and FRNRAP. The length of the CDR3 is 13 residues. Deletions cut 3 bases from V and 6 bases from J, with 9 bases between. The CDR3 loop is CASGFDALQPQHF. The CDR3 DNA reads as TGTGCTAGTGGTTTTGACGCACTTCAGCCCCAGCATTTT.

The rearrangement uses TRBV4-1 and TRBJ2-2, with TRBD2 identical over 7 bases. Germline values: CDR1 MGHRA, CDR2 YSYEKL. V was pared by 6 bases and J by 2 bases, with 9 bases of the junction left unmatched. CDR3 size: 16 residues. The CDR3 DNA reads TGCGCCAGCAGTTTTCCCGGGACTACCAACACCGGGGAGCTGTTTTTT. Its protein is CASSFPGTTNTGELFF.

Here the CDR3 DNA reads TGCAGCGTTGAAGATCCCAAACAGGGAACCTACGAGCAGTACTTC. Translating it yields CSVEDPKQGTYEQYF. The gene calls are TRBV29-1 and TRBJ2-7, with D maybe TRBD1 (6 bases). The CDR3 consists of 15 residues. Trimming took off 0 bases at V and 2 bases at J, with 14 bases between the two ends. Germline assignment: CDR1 SQVTM and CDR2 ANQGSEA.

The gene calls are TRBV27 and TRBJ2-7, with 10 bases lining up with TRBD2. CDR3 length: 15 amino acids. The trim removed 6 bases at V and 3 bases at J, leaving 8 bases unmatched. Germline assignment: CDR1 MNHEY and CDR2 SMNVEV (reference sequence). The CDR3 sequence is CASRGSGGAFYEQYF. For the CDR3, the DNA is TGTGCCAGCAGGGGGAGCGGGGGGGCCTTCTACGAGCAGTACTTC.

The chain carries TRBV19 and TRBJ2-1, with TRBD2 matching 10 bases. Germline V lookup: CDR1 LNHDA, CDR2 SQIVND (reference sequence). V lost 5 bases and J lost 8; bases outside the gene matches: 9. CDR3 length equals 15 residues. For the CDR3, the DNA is TGTGCCAGTAGTGGGAGCGGGAGGGCCATTGATGAGCAGTTCTTC. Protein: CASSGSGRAIDEQFF.

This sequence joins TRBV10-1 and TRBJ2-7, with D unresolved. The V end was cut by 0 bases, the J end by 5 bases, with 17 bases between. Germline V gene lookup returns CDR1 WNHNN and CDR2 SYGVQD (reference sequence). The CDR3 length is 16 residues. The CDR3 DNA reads TGCGCCAGCAGTGAGTCGGACCCGGGCATTGACCACGAGCAGTACTTC. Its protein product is CASSESDPGIDHEQYF.

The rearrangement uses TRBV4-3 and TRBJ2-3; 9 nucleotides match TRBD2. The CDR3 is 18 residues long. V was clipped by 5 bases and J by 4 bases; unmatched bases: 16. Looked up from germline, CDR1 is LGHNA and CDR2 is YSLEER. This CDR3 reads CASSTGLSLAGSADTQYF. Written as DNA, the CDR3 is TGCGCCAGCAGCACGGGGTTGTCCCTAGCGGGGTCGGCAGATACGCAGTATTTT.

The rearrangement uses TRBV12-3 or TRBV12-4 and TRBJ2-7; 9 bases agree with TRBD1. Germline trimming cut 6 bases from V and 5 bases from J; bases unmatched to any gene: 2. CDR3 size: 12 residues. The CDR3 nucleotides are TGTGCCAGCAGCCGACAGGGGGACGAGCAGTACTTC. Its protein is CASSRQGDEQYF.

Here the CDR3 reads CASSYSAGHGNTIYF. Written as DNA, the CDR3 is TGTGCCAGCAGTTACTCAGCAGGGCATGGAAACACCATATATTTT. The rearrangement uses TRBV6-6 and TRBJ1-3, with a possible D match to TRBD1 (5 bases). This CDR3 region has 15 residues. V was clipped by 0 bases and J by 3 bases, with 9 bases between them. Germline assignment: CDR1 MNHNY and CDR2 SVGAGI (reference sequence).

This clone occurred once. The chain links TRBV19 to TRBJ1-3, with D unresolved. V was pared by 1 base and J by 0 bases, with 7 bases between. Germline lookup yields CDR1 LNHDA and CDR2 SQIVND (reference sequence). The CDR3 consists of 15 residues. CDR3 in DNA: TGTGCCAGTAGTATAGTACAGCTCTCTGGAAACACCATATATTTT. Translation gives CASSIVQLSGNTIYF.

CDR3 sequence: CATSRAPGTALKQYF. For the CDR3, the DNA is TGTGCCACCAGCAGAGCTCCCGGGACAGCTCTCAAGCAGTACTTC. This chain uses TRBV15 with TRBJ2-7; TRBD1 matches at 7 bases. CDR3 length equals 15 residues. CDR1 and CDR2 from the germline V gene are LNHNV and YYDKDF (reference sequence). Germline trimming cut 1 base from V and 8 bases from J; bases unmatched to any gene: 11.

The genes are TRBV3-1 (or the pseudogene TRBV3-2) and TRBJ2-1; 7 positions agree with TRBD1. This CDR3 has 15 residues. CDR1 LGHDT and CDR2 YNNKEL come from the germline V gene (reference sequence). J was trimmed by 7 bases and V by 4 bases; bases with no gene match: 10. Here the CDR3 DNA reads TGTGCCAGCAGCCCGATCGGGACAGTTGGGAATGAGCAGTTCTTC. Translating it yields CASSPIGTVGNEQFF.

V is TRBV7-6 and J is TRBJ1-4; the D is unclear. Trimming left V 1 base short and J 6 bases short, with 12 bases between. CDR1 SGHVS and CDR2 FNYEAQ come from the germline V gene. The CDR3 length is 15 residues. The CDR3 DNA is TGTGCCAGCAGCTTAGGTGCACGGCAGCATGAAAAACTGTTTTTT. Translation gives CASSLGARQHEKLFF.

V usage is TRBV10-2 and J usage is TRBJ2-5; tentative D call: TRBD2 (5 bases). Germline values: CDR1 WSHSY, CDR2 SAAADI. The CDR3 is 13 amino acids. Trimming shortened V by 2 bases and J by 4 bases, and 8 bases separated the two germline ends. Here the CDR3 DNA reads TGCGCCAGCAGTGAGGTCGAGGGAGAGACCCAGTACTTC. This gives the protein CASSEVEGETQYF.

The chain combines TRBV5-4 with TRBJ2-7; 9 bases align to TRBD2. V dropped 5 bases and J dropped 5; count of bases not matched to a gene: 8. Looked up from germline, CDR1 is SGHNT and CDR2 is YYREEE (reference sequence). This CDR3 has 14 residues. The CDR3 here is CASSRAGGVDEQYF. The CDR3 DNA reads TGTGCCAGCAGTAGGGCGGGAGGGGTCGACGAGCAGTACTTC.

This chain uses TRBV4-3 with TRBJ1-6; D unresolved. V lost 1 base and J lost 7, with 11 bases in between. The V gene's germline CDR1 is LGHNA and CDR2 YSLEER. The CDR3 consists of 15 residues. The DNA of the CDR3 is TGCGCCAGCAGCCAAGTATCCATAACGAATTCACCCCTCCACTTT. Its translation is CASSQVSITNSPLHF.

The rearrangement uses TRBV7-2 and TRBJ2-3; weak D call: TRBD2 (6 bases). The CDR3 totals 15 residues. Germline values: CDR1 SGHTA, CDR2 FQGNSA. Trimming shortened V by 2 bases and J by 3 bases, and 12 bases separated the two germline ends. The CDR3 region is CASSLLAAKTDTQYF. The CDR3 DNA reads TGTGCCAGCAGCTTATTAGCGGCGAAGACAGATACGCAGTATTTT.

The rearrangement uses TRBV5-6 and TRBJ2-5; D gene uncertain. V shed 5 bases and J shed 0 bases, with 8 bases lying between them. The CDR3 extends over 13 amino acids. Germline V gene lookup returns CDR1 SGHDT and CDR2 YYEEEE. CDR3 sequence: CASSTKYQETQYF. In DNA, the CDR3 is TGTGCCAGCAGTACTAAGTACCAAGAGACCCAGTACTTC. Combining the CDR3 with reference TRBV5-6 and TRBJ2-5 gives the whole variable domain DAGVTQSPTHLIKTRGQQVTLRCSPKSGHDTVSWYQQALGQGPQFIFQYYEEEERQRGNFPDRFSGHQFPNYSSELNVNALLLGDSALYLCASSTKYQETQYFGPGTRLLVL.

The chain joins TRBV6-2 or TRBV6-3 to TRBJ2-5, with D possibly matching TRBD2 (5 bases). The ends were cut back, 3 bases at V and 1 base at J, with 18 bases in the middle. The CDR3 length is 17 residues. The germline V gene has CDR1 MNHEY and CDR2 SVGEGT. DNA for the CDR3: TGTGCCAGCAGTTATCCGAGGGTGGACTTCCCCCAAGAGACCCAGTACTTC. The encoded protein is CASSYPRVDFPQETQYF.

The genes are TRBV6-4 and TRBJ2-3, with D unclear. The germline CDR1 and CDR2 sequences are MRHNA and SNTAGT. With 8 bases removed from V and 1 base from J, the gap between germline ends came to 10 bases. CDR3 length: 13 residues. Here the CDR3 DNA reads TGTGCCAGCCGTATTTCCGGCACAGATACGCAGTATTTT. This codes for CASRISGTDTQYF.